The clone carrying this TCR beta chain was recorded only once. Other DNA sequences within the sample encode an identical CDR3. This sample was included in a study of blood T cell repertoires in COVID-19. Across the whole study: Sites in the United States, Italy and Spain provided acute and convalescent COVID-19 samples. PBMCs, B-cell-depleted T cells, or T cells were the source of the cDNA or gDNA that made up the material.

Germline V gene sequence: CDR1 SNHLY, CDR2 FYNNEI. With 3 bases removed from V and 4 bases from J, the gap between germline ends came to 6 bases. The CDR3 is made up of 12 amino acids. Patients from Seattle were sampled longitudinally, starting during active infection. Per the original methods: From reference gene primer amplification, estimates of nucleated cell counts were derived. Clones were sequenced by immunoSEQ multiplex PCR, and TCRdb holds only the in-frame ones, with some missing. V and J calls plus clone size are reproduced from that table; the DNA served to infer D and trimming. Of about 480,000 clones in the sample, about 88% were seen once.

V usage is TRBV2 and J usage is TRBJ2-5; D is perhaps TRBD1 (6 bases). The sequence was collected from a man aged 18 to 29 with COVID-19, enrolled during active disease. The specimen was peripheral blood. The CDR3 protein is CASSDRGETQYF. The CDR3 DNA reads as TGTGCCAGCAGTGACAGGGGAGAGACCCAGTACTTC.